What follows are 27 T cell receptor beta chains derived from one specimen sequenced in a study of OX40 agonist ivuxolimab in advanced cancers. The data were produced by immunoSEQ multiplex PCR, yet TCRdb's version contains in-frame clones alone and is incomplete. This table has roughly 77,000 clones, approximately 84% appearing once. The material sequenced was CD4+ or CD8+ T cells sorted from blood, taken in a trial of the OX40 agonist ivuxolimab. The receptors here all came from an adult with an advanced solid tumor such as melanoma, head and neck, liver or kidney cancer.

The J gene is TRBJ1-4, the V gene TRBV7-9, with D perhaps TRBD1 (5 bases). Trimming left V 3 bases short and J 7 bases short, with 18 bases between. Germline CDR1 is SEHNR and CDR2 is FQNEAQ (reference sequence). The CDR3 contains 16 residues. This CDR3 is CASSFRQGSGFEKLFF. The CDR3 DNA sequence: TGTGCCAGCAGCTTTCGCCAGGGATCGGGTTTTGAAAAACTGTTTTTT.

With respect to this clone: The sample holds other DNA sequences that translate to the same CDR3. The rearrangement uses TRBV7-9 and TRBJ1-2; D unresolved. Germline CDR1 SEHNR, CDR2 FQNEAQ (reference sequence). Trimming cost V 5 bases and J 2 bases, with 9 bases left between them. The CDR3 runs 13 residues. Here the CDR3 reads CASSLSNNYGYTF. CDR3 DNA: TGTGCCAGCAGCCTAAGTAACAACTATGGCTACACCTTC.

V gene TRBV7-3 combines with J gene TRBJ2-1, with TRBD2 matching 9 bases. Looked up from germline, CDR1 is SGHTA and CDR2 is FQGTGA. The CDR3 runs 22 residues. Trimming took 3 bases from V and 3 from J; bases not matched to a gene: 24. The CDR3 region has the DNA TGTGCCAGCAGCTTGGGACTAGCAGGGGAGGTGCCGACATGTGCGGTCTACAATGAGCAGTTCTTC. Translating gives CASSLGLAGEVPTCAVYNEQFF. Full variable domain (rest looked up from reference TRBV7-3 and TRBJ2-1): GAGVSQTPSNKVTEKGKYVELRCDPISGHTALYWYRQSLGQGPEFLIYFQGTGAADDSGLPNDRFFAVRPEGSVSTLKIQRTERGDSAVYLCASSLGLAGEVPTCAVYNEQFFGPGTRLTVL.

This clone was observed a single time. The sample holds other DNA sequences that translate to the same CDR3. The V and J genes are TRBV4-2 and TRBJ2-2; 7 positions match TRBD1. The CDR3 runs 14 residues. Germline-derived CDR1 and CDR2 are LGHNA and YNFKEQ. V lost 5 bases to trimming and J lost 3 bases; unmatched junction nucleotides: 3. The CDR3, as DNA: TGTGCCAGCAGCGGCACAGGGGACACCGGGGAGCTGTTTTTT. Amino acid sequence: CASSGTGDTGELFF.

This chain joins TRBV18 and TRBJ2-1, with TRBD2 identical over 10 bases. Germline values: CDR1 KGHSH, CDR2 LQKENI. Losses at the gene ends were 5 bases for V and 8 bases for J; bases not matched to a gene: 15. The CDR3 is made up of 17 amino acids. The CDR3 region is CASSSLAGAVGSHEQFF. In nucleotides, the CDR3 is TGTGCCAGCTCAAGTCTAGCGGGAGCGGTTGGGAGTCATGAGCAGTTCTTC.

The chain is built from TRBV19 and TRBJ1-2; unclear D gene. The CDR3 length is 15 residues. V dropped 1 base and J dropped 3 bases, with 12 bases sitting between them. Germline values: CDR1 LNHDA, CDR2 SQIVND (reference sequence). CDR3 sequence: CASSIAGGGDYGYTF. The DNA for the CDR3 is TGTGCCAGTAGTATAGCCGGAGGCGGGGACTATGGCTACACCTTC.

The chain uses TRBV7-2 and TRBJ1-2; D gene ambiguous. The CDR3 has 15 residues. Trimming left V 5 bases short and J 4 bases short, with 17 bases between. Germline V gives CDR1 SGHTA, CDR2 FQGNSA. The CDR3 DNA is TGTGCCAGCAGCCGGACTCGAGCGGGTAGCTATGGCTACACCTTC. This translates into CASSRTRAGSYGYTF.

The chain employs TRBV2 and TRBJ2-1, with 14 bases lining up with TRBD2. Per germline, CDR1 SNHLY and CDR2 FYNNEI. The CDR3 has 13 amino acids. V lost 10 bases to trimming and J lost 15 bases; unmatched junction nucleotides: 11. The CDR3 DNA follows: TGTGCCATTAGCCGACTAGCGGGGGGGCCCGTGTTCTTC. It codes for CAISRLAGGPVFF.

The gene calls are TRBV19 and TRBJ2-7, with D maybe TRBD1 (6 bases). Trimming cost V 3 bases and J 6 bases, with 9 bases left between them. The CDR3 is made up of 12 amino acids. From germline, CDR1 is LNHDA and CDR2 SQIVND (reference sequence). The chain's CDR3 is CASSMGAAEQYF. The CDR3 coding sequence is TGTGCCAGTAGTATGGGGGCGGCCGAGCAGTACTTC.

This clone was seen just once. The chain employs TRBV19 and TRBJ2-3; D is ambiguous. Trimming took 3 bases from V and 4 from J, leaving 5 bases between them. The CDR3 extends over 12 amino acids. Germline V lookup: CDR1 LNHDA, CDR2 SQIVND (reference sequence). The CDR3 sequence: CASSMASDTQYF. CDR3 DNA: TGTGCCAGTAGTATGGCTTCAGATACGCAGTATTTT.

The chain recombines TRBV29-1 with TRBJ1-1; 7 positions agree with TRBD1. Trimming removed 4 bases from V and 1 base from J; junction bases left unmatched: 6. This CDR3 region has 14 residues. CDR1 is SQVTM and CDR2 is ANQGSEA in the germline V gene. The CDR3 bases are TGCAGCGTTGTGGCCAGGACAGGGAACACTGAAGCTTTCTTT. Translating gives CSVVARTGNTEAFF.

DNA of the CDR3: TGTGCCAGCAGCCGGACGGAGAATGAAAAACTGTTTTTT. The encoded protein is CASSRTENEKLFF. The chain joins TRBV4-2 to TRBJ1-4, with D unclear. The V end lost 4 bases, the J end lost 5 bases, and 8 bases lay between the germline ends. CDR1 LGHNA and CDR2 YNFKEQ come from the germline V gene. The CDR3 length is 13 residues.

The CDR3 protein is CSVEKDGAYEQYF. As DNA, the CDR3 is TGCAGCGTTGAAAAGGACGGCGCCTACGAGCAGTACTTC. This chain connects TRBV29-1 to TRBJ2-7; D gene ambiguous. Trimming shortened V by 2 bases and J by 2 bases, and 10 bases separated the two germline ends. CDR1 is SQVTM and CDR2 is ANQGSEA in the germline V gene. The CDR3 totals 13 residues.

The chain joins TRBV4-1 to TRBJ1-1, with a weak D call TRBD1 (5 bases). Trimming left V 2 bases short and J 1 base short, with 17 bases between. The CDR3 length is 17 residues. Germline V gene lookup returns CDR1 MGHRA and CDR2 YSYEKL. The CDR3 sequence is CASSQQEGLLWNTEAFF. Written as DNA, the CDR3 is TGCGCCAGCAGCCAACAAGAGGGGTTACTTTGGAACACTGAAGCTTTCTTT.

The rearrangement uses TRBV4-3 and TRBJ2-3, with 11 bases that match TRBD1. The germline CDR1 and CDR2 sequences are LGHNA and YSLEER. Trimming cost V 3 bases and J 4 bases; bases outside gene matches: 6. The CDR3 has 16 amino acids. In DNA, the CDR3 is TGCGCCAGCAGCCAGGAAAGGACAGGGGGCGCAGATACGCAGTATTTT. This translates into CASSQERTGGADTQYF.

The J gene is TRBJ2-5, the V gene TRBV11-3, with a weak D call TRBD1 (6 bases). The germline V gene encodes CDR1 SGHNT and CDR2 YENEEA. The CDR3 sequence is 13 residues long. V dropped 3 bases and J dropped 4 bases, with 9 bases sitting between them. This CDR3 reads CASSFRGRETQYF. CDR3 bases: TGTGCCAGCAGCTTCAGGGGCCGAGAGACCCAGTACTTC.

This chain connects TRBV15 to TRBJ1-2, with D perhaps matching TRBD1 (6 bases). Germline V gene data show CDR1 as LNHNV and CDR2 as YYDKDF (reference sequence). Trimming cost V 1 base and J 6 bases, with 12 bases left between them. The CDR3 spans 14 residues. The CDR3 sequence is CATSRGRGSNGYTF. The DNA for the CDR3 is TGTGCCACCAGCAGAGGCAGGGGATCAAATGGCTACACCTTC.

This clone turned up a few times. The J gene is TRBJ1-5, the V gene TRBV4-3; D is possibly TRBD1 (6 bases). V was shortened by 0 bases and J by 5 bases, with 11 bases between the two germline ends. Germline CDR1 LGHNA, CDR2 YSLEER. The CDR3 is 15 amino acids. CDR3 bases: TGCGCCAGCAGCCAAGATAGGGGGGAGTATCAGCCCCAGCATTTT. Protein: CASSQDRGEYQPQHF.

This sequence joins TRBV6-5 and TRBJ1-3; D remains ambiguous. CDR3 length: 14 residues. V lost 6 bases, J lost 1 base, and 10 bases lay in between. From germline, CDR1 is MNHEY and CDR2 SVGAGI. The CDR3 region has the DNA TGTGCCAGCAGCTCCACCCTATCTGGAAACACCATATATTTT. It translates to CASSSTLSGNTIYF.

The CDR3 loop is CASLRMTGGSTEAFF. The CDR3, as DNA: TGTGCCAGCCTCCGGATGACAGGGGGCAGCACTGAAGCTTTCTTT. The chain links TRBV6-1 to TRBJ1-1; 10 bases fit TRBD1. With V trimmed by 8 bases and J by 4 bases, 10 bases remained unmatched. This CDR3 comprises 15 residues. Germline V lookup: CDR1 MNHNS, CDR2 SASEGT.

The rearrangement links TRBV9 to TRBJ1-1; a weak D match, TRBD1 (5 bases). Germline CDR1 is SGDLS and CDR2 is YYNGEE. CDR3 size: 15 residues. Deletions cut 3 bases from V and 5 bases from J, with 17 bases between. The CDR3 nucleotides are TGTGCCAGCAGCGATGGGGACCAGGGAGGTACTGAAGCTTTCTTT. This translates into CASSDGDQGGTEAFF.

The V call is TRBV9, the J call TRBJ1-1; a possible D gene is TRBD1 (5 bases). Germline values: CDR1 SGDLS, CDR2 YYNGEE. The CDR3 has 13 residues. V lost 10 bases to trimming and J lost 0 bases, with 13 bases between them. CDR3 DNA sequence: TGTGCCGGAGGTAGGGGAGTGAACACTGAAGCTTTCTTT. Translation gives CAGGRGVNTEAFF.

The chain links TRBV9 to TRBJ2-5; D possibly corresponds to TRBD2 (6 bases). The germline gives CDR1 SGDLS, CDR2 YYNGEE. Trimming removed 3 bases from V and 11 bases from J, with 20 bases in between. The CDR3 covers 14 residues. The CDR3: CASSAGGLDRRQYF. CDR3 sequence (DNA): TGTGCCAGCAGCGCCGGGGGTCTCGATCGGCGGCAGTACTTC.

The chain employs TRBV7-6 and TRBJ2-5; the match to TRBD1 covers 9 bases. With 5 bases clipped from V and 5 bases from J, the junction kept 6 bases outside the gene matches. There are 14 residues in the CDR3. From germline, CDR1 is SGHVS and CDR2 FNYEAQ. CDR3 in DNA: TGTGCCAGCAGCCCCGGGACAGGGAGCGAGACCCAGTACTTC. Its translation is CASSPGTGSETQYF. Based on the CDR3 plus reference TRBV7-6 and TRBJ2-5, the full variable domain is GAGVSQSPRYKVTKRGQDVALRCDPISGHVSLYWYRQALGQGPEFLTYFNYEAQQDKSGLPNDRFSAERPEGSISTLTIQRTEQRDSAMYRCASSPGTGSETQYFGPGTRLLVL.

This clone has just one count. V usage is TRBV6-6 and J usage is TRBJ1-4; possible D gene TRBD1, 5 bases. Germline CDR1 and CDR2: MNHNY and SVGAGI (reference sequence). The CDR3 is 12 residues long. V dropped 5 bases and J dropped 8 bases, with 9 bases sitting between them. CDR3 DNA sequence: TGTGCCAGCAGTGGGGGGGAGGAAAAACTGTTTTTT. Its translation: CASSGGEEKLFF.

This chain uses TRBV14 with TRBJ2-2; 13 nucleotides line up with TRBD2. Per germline, CDR1 SGHDN and CDR2 FVKESK. V was clipped by 3 bases and J by 5 bases; unmatched bases: 9. The CDR3 loop spans 18 amino acids. As DNA, the CDR3 is TGTGCCAGCAGCCAGGACAAGGGACTAGCGGGATGGACCGGGGAGCTGTTTTTT. Its translation is CASSQDKGLAGWTGELFF.

The rearrangement links TRBV4-3 to TRBJ1-6; a weak D match, TRBD1 (5 bases). This CDR3 region has 13 residues. V lost 4 bases and J 14 bases, leaving 15 bases between the germline ends. Germline lookup yields CDR1 LGHNA and CDR2 YSLEER. CDR3 region: CASSPGTVQSLHF. The CDR3 nucleotides are TGCGCCAGCAGCCCTGGGACCGTTCAATCCCTCCACTTT.